This T cell receptor beta chain was sequenced for a study of blood T cell repertoires in COVID-19. The overall study: Samples taken during acute and convalescent COVID-19 were collected in the United States, Italy and Spain.

Each participant's cohort was designated according to participant-reported clinical history. Two negative PCRs, clearance, or symptom resolution characterized the recovered Cohort 3 donors. V was cut by 4 bases and J by 1 base, with 19 bases left in between. Germline V gene lookup returns CDR1 SGHAT and CDR2 FQNNGV. The CDR3 is made up of 17 amino acids. Data came from immunoSEQ multiplex PCR; TCRdb stores just in-frame clones and leaves some out. The sample records over 120,000 clones, approximately 83% being singletons. This chain joins TRBV11-2 and TRBJ1-1, with D possibly TRBD1 on 5 matching bases. Sequenced input: PBMCs or T cells enriched from blood (not recorded which). This TCR came from a man aged 50 to 59 who had recovered from COVID-19. This chain's CDR3 is CASSSLQRGTSNTEAFF. In DNA, the CDR3 is TGTGCCAGCAGCTCGCTACAGCGGGGGACTTCGAACACTGAAGCTTTCTTT.